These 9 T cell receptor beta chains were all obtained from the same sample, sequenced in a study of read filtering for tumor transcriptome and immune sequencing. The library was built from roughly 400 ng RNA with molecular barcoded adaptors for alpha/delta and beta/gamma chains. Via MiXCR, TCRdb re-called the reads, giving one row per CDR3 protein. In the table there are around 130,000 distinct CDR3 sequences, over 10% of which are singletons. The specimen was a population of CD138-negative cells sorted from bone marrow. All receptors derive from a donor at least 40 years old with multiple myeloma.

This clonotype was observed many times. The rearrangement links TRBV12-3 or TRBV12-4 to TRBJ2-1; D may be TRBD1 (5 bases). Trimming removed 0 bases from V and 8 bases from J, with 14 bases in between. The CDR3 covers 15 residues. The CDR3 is CASSLALSRADEQFF. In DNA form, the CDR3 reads TGTGCCAGCAGTTTAGCGCTAAGCAGGGCTGATGAGCAGTTCTTC.

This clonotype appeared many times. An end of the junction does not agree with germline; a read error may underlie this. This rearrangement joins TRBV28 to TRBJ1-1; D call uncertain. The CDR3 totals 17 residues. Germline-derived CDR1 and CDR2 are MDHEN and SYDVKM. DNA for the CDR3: TGTGCCAGCAGTTTATTTGCAGAGGAGGTTTCGAACACTGAAGCTTTCTTC. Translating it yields CASSLFAEEVSNTEAFF. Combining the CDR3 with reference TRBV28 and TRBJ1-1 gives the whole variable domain DVKVTQSSRYLVKRTGEKVFLECVQDMDHENMFWYRQDPGLGLRLIYFSYDVKMKEKGDIPEGYSVSREKKERFSLILESASTNQTSMYLCASSLFAEEVSNTEAFFGQGTRLTVV.

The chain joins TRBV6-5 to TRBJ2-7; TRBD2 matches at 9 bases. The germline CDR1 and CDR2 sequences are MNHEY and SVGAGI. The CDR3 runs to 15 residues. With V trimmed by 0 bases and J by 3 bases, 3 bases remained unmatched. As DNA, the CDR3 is TGTGCCAGCAGTTACTCTAGCGGGAGATTCTACGAGCAGTACTTC. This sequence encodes CASSYSSGRFYEQYF.

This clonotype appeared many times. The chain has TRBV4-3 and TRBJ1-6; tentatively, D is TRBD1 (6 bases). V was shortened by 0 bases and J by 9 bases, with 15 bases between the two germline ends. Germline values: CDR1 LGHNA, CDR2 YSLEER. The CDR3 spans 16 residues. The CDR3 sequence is CASSQERTARFSPLHF. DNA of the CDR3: TGCGCCAGCAGCCAAGAGAGGACAGCCAGATTTTCACCCCTCCACTTT.

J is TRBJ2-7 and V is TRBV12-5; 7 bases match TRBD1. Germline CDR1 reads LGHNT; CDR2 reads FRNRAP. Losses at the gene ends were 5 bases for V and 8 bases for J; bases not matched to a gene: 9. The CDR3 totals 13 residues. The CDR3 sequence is CASGISGGDKQYF. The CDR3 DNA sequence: TGTGCTAGTGGTATTTCAGGGGGAGATAAGCAGTACTTC. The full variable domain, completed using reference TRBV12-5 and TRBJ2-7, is DARVTQTPRHKVTEMGQEVTMRCQPILGHNTVFWYRQTMMQGLELLAYFRNRAPLDDSGMPKDRFSAEMPDATLATLKIQPSEPRDSAVYFCASGISGGDKQYFGPGTRLTVT.

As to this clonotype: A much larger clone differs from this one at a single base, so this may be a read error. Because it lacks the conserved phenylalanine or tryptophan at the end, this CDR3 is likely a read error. CDR3 loop: CASSLRRGSNQPQHL. In DNA form, the CDR3 reads TGTGCCAGCAGTTTAAGGAGGGGTAGCAATCAGCCCCAGCATCTT. The chain uses TRBV12-3 or TRBV12-4 and TRBJ1-5, with a weak D call TRBD1 (5 bases). This CDR3 has 15 amino acids. Trimming took off 2 bases at V and 0 bases at J, with 8 bases between the two ends.

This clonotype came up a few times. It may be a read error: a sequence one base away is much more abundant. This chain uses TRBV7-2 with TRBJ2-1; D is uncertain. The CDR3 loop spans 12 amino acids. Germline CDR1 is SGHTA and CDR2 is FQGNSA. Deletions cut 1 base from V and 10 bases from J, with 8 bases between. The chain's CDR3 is CASSLVSKEQFF. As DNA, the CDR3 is TGTGCCAGCAGCTTAGTGTCCAAGGAGCAGTTCTTC.

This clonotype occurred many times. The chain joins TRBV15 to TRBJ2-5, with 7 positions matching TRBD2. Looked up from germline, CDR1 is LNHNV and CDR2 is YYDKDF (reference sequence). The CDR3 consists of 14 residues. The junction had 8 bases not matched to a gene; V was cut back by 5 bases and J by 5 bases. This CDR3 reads CATSWRAGEETQYF. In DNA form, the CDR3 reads TGTGCCACCAGCTGGCGGGCGGGAGAGGAGACCCAGTACTTC.

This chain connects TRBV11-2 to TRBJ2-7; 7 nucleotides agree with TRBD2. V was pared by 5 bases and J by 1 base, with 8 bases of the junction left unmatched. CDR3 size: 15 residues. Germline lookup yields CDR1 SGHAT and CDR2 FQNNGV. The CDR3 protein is CASSGLAEGSYEQYF. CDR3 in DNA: TGTGCCAGCAGCGGCCTAGCGGAGGGGTCCTACGAGCAGTACTTC.